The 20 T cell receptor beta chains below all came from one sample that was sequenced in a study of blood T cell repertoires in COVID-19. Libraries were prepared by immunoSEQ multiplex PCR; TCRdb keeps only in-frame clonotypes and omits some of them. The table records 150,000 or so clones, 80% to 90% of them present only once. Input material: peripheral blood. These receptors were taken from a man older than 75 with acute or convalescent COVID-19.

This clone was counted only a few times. The CDR3 here is CAWKRVEQFF. The CDR3 DNA sequence: TGTGCCTGGAAGAGGGTTGAGCAGTTCTTC. This rearrangement joins TRBV30 to TRBJ2-1, with D possibly being TRBD2 (5 bases). This CDR3 has 10 amino acids. V gave up 4 bases and J gave up 9 bases, with 7 bases separating them. Germline CDR1 and CDR2: GTSNPN and SVGIG (reference sequence).

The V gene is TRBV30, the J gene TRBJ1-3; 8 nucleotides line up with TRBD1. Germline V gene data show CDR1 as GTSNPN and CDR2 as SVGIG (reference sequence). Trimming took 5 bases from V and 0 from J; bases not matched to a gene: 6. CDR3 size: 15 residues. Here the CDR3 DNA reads TGTGCCTGGCAAGACAGGGGCCGCTCTGGAAACACCATATATTTT. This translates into CAWQDRGRSGNTIYF.

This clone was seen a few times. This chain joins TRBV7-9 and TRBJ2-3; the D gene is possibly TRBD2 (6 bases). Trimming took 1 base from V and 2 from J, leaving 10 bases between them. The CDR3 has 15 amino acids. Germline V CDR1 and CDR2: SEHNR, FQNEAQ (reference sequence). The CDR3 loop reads CASSLVRGATDTQYF. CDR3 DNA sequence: TGTGCCAGCAGCTTAGTTCGCGGGGCCACAGATACGCAGTATTTT.

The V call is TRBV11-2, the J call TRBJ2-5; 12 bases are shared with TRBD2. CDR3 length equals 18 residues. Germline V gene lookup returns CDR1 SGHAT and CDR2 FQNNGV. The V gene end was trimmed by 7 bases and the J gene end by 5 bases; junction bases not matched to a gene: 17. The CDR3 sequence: CASTPGGASGRAGETQYF. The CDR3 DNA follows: TGTGCCAGCACCCCCGGGGGGGCTAGCGGGAGGGCGGGGGAGACCCAGTACTTC.

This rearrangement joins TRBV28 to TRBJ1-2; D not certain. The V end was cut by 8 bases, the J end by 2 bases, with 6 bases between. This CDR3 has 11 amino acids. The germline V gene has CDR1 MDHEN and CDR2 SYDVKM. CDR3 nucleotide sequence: TGTGCCAGCGGCATAAACTATGGCTACACCTTC. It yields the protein CASGINYGYTF.

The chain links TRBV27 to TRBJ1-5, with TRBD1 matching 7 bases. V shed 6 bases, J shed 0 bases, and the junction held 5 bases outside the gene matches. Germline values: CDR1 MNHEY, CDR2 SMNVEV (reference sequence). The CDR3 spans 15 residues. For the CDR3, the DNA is TGTGCCAGCAGGCTACAGGGGATTAGCAATCAGCCCCAGCATTTT. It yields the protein CASRLQGISNQPQHF.

In DNA, the CDR3 is TGCGCCAGCAGCCCACGCCTGGGGTTGGAGCCTAGGGGGTACGAGCAGTACTTC. As protein: CASSPRLGLEPRGYEQYF. The rearrangement links TRBV23-1 to TRBJ2-7; D perhaps matches TRBD1 (6 bases). TRBV23-1 has ORF status, its function being uncertain. The CDR3 runs 18 residues. Trimming removed 6 bases at V and 4 bases at J, with 28 bases between.

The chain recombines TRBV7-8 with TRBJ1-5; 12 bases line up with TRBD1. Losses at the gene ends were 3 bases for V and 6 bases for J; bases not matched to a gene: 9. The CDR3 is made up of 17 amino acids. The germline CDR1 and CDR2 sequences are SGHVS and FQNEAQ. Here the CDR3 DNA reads TGTGCCAGCAGCTTGGGGGACAGGGGGCGCATCGGTCAGCCCCAGCATTTT. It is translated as CASSLGDRGRIGQPQHF. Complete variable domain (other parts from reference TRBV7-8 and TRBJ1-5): GAGVSQSPRYKVAKRGQDVALRCDPISGHVSLFWYQQALGQGPEFLTYFQNEAQLDKSGLPSDRFFAERPEGSVSTLKIQRTQQEDSAVYLCASSLGDRGRIGQPQHFGDGTRLSIL.

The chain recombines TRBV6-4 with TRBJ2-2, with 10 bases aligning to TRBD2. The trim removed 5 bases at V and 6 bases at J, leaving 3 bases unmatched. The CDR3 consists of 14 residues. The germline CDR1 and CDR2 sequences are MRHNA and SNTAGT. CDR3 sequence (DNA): TGTGCCAGCAGTTTTCTAGCGGGGGCCGGGGAGCTGTTTTTT. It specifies CASSFLAGAGELFF.

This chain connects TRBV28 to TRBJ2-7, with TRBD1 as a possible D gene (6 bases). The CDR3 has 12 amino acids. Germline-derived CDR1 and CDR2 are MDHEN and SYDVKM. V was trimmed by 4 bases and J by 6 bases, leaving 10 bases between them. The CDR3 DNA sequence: TGTGCCAGCAGTTACATACAGGGCGAGCAGTACTTC. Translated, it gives CASSYIQGEQYF.

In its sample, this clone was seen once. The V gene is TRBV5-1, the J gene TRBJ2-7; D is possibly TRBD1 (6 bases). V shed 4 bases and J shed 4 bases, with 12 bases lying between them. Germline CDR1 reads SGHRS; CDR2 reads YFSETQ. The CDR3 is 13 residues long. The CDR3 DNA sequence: TGCGCCAGCAGCCCAGGGGACGATTACGAGCAGTACTTC. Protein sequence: CASSPGDDYEQYF.

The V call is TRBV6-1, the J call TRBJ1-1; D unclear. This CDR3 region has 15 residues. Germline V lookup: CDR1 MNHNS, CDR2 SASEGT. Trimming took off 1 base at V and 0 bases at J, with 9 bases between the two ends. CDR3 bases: TGTGCCAGCAGTGAAGTTCCGTTCGTGAACACTGAAGCTTTCTTT. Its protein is CASSEVPFVNTEAFF.

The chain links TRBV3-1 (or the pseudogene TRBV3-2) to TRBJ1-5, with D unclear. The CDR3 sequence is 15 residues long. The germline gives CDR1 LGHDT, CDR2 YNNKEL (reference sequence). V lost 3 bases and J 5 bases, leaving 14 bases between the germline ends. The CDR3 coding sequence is TGTGCCAGCAGCCATAGTTCCTTGGTCGATCAGCCCCAGCATTTT. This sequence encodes CASSHSSLVDQPQHF.

CDR3 nucleotides: TGTGCCAGCAGCTTCACCCCTAGAAAAGAGACCCAGTACTTC. As protein: CASSFTPRKETQYF. The chain links TRBV5-5 to TRBJ2-5; no firm D call. CDR3 length: 14 amino acids. V lost 2 bases, J lost 3 bases, and 11 bases lay in between. The germline V gene encodes CDR1 SGHKS and CDR2 YYEKEE (reference sequence).

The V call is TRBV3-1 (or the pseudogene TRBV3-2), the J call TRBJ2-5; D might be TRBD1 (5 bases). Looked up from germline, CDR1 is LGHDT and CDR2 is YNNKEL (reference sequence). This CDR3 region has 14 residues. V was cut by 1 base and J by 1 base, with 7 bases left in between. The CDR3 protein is CASSQGQGQETQYF. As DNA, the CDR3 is TGTGCCAGCAGCCAAGGGCAGGGCCAAGAGACCCAGTACTTC.

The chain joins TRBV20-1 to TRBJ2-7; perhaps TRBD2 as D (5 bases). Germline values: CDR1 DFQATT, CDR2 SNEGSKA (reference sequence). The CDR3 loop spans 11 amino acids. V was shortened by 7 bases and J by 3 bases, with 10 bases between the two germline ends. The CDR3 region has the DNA TGCAGTGGAGGGAGTAACTACGAGCAGTACTTC. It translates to CSGGSNYEQYF.

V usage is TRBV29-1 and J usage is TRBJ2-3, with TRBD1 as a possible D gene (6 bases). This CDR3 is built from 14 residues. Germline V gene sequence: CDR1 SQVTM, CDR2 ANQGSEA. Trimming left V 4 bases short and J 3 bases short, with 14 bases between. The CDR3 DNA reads TGCAGCGTTGGGGGGCAGGGGTTTACAGATACGCAGTATTTT. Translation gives CSVGGQGFTDTQYF.

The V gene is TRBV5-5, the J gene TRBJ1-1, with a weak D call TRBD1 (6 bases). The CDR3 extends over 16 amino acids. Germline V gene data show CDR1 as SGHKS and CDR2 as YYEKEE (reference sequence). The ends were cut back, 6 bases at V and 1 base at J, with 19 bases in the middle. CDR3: CASTPWGPEGNTEAFF. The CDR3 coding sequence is TGTGCCAGCACCCCCTGGGGGCCAGAGGGGAACACTGAAGCTTTCTTT.

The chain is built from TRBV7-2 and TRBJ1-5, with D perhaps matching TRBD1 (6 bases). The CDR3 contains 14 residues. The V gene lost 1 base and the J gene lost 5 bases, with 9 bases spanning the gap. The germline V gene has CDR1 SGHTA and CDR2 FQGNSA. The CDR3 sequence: CASSLEGVYQPQHF. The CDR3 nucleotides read TGTGCCAGCAGCTTAGAGGGGGTTTATCAGCCCCAGCATTTT.

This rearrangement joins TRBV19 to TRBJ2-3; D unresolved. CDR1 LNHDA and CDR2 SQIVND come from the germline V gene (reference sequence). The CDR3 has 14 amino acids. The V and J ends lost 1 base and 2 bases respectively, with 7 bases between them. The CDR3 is CASSIAGFTDTQYF. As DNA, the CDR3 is TGTGCCAGTAGTATAGCCGGGTTCACAGATACGCAGTATTTT.